Listed here are 3 T cell receptor beta chains from one sample, sequenced in a study of T cells after somatic rescue of genetic block. Sequencing was performed with immunoSEQ multiplex PCR; in TCRdb, only in-frame clones are kept and a portion is missing. Of 110,000 or so clones in the sample, just over 90% were seen once. Source material: peripheral blood mononuclear cells (PBMCs). These receptors were taken from a woman aged 18-35 years.

This chain connects TRBV5-6 to TRBJ2-7, with 12 positions matching TRBD1. The CDR3 has 15 amino acids. Germline assignment: CDR1 SGHDT and CDR2 YYEEEE. Trimming took 6 bases from V and 5 from J; bases not matched to a gene: 9. Written as DNA, the CDR3 is TGTGCCAGCAAGCCCGGGACAGGGGGCTTCCACGAGCAGTACTTC. Amino acids: CASKPGTGGFHEQYF.

V is TRBV7-2 and J is TRBJ2-5, with 8 nucleotides matching TRBD1. V lost 5 bases to trimming and J lost 6 bases; unmatched junction nucleotides: 20. Germline assignment: CDR1 SGHTA and CDR2 FQGNSA. The CDR3 spans 18 residues. The CDR3 nucleotides are TGTGCCAGCAGCCCCGGCGGACTCCCAGGGGGCCGTTCTCAGACCCAGTACTTC. Its protein product is CASSPGGLPGGRSQTQYF.

This chain links TRBV7-2 with TRBJ1-1, with a possible D match to TRBD1 (6 bases). Germline V CDR1 and CDR2: SGHTA, FQGNSA. The CDR3 loop spans 15 amino acids. Trimming removed 2 bases at V and 3 bases at J, with 13 bases between. As DNA, the CDR3 is TGTGCCAGCAGCTTAAGACGAAGGGGGGACACTGAAGCTTTCTTT. Protein: CASSLRRRGDTEAFF.